This T cell receptor beta chain derives from a study of cytomegalovirus exposure and HLA in healthy donors. Looking at the study overall: Per a later analysis, the roughly 670 first-cohort and some 110 validation repertoires shared one platform.

Measured with immunoSEQ multiplex PCR; TCRdb has only the in-frame clones, and not every one. The data hold under 300,000 clones, with nearly 90% observed a single time. Trimming left V 6 bases short and J 5 bases short, with 17 bases between. Germline assignment: CDR1 SGHVS and CDR2 FNYEAQ. The CDR3 contains 15 residues. Donors were drawn from the 120-subject validation cohort, separate from the approximately 670-subject first cohort. A note on this clone: Antigen: not known.

Study-level points and caveats: Clusters of TCRs from the first cohort tended to co-occur in the 120 or so validation repertoires (as a later analysis found). Confirmation in vitro established that three CMV-associated chains were specific for CMV antigens.

The sequence was collected from a woman between 18 and 30 years old in good health and CMV-seronegative. This chain links TRBV7-6 with TRBJ2-1; D perhaps matches TRBD1 (5 bases). Sequencing was done on a sample of PBMCs. DNA of the CDR3: TGTGCCAGCAGTCCAACAATTGACAGTGACAATGAGCAGTTCTTC. Encoded protein: CASSPTIDSDNEQFF.